Each of the 11 T cell receptor beta chains below was sequenced from the same sample in a study of tumor-infiltrating lymphocytes in primary liver carcinoma. Bulk tissue was left unsorted, and RNA and DNA were co-extracted from about 20-30 mg of it. The researchers produced TCR beta cDNA from 450 to 600 ng total RNA with a constant-region primer. Three rounds of nested multiplex PCR with slightly modified ARM-PCR produced TCR beta libraries. The first two PCR rounds used TRBV1-TRBV30 forward primers with a C-beta reverse primer, roughly 11 cycles each. TCRdb re-called the multiplex PCR reads through MiXCR, storing one row per CDR3 protein. The table shows fewer than 200,000 distinct CDR3 sequences, with about 85% occurring only once. Sequences were obtained from tumor tissue from primary liver carcinoma. The receptors derive from a man in his forties with primary liver carcinoma and hepatitis B virus infection.

The chain carries TRBV6-2 or TRBV6-3 and TRBJ2-1, with 8 bases identical to TRBD1. Germline V CDR1 and CDR2: MNHEY, SVGEGT. The CDR3 has 15 residues. CDR3 nucleotide sequence: TGTGTCAGTAGCTTACTCGACAGGGGCTACAATGAGCAGTTCTTC. Translated: CVSSLLDRGYNEQFF.

With regard to this clonotype: A junction boundary mismatches the germline segment, possibly from a read error. The genes are TRBV29-1 and TRBJ2-2; the match to TRBD1 covers 7 bases. CDR1 and CDR2 (germline): SQVTM, ANQGSEA. CDR3 length: 14 amino acids. CDR3 nucleotide sequence: TGCAGCGTTGATGGACAGGTGTACACTGGGGAGCTGTTTTTT. The encoded protein is CSVDGQVYTGELFF.

Of note for this clonotype: The CDR3 does not close with the conserved phenylalanine or tryptophan, likely indicating a read error. The CDR3 spells CASSLDSIAYSRDYTL. CDR3 bases: TGTGCCAGCAGCTTAGATTCGATAGCCTATTCTCGAGACTACACCCTC. V is TRBV11-2 and J is TRBJ1-2; D remains ambiguous. V was shortened by 0 bases and J by 10 bases, with 21 bases between the two germline ends. CDR3 length: 16 residues. The germline V gene encodes CDR1 SGHAT and CDR2 FQNNGV.

This clonotype is large. This chain connects TRBV6-2 or TRBV6-3 to TRBJ2-7, with 9 bases identical to TRBD1. The CDR3 totals 14 residues. Germline V gives CDR1 MNHEY, CDR2 SVGEGT. V trimming: 6 bases; J trimming: 5 bases; junction bases outside the gene matches: 8. The CDR3 here is CASSLRDRAHEQYF. The CDR3 nucleotides are TGTGCCAGCAGCCTCCGGGACAGGGCCCACGAGCAGTACTTC.

Note on this clonotype: Possible read error: a much larger clone is one base away. V gene TRBV5-6 combines with J gene TRBJ1-2; D is undetermined. Germline V lookup: CDR1 SGHDT, CDR2 YYEEEE. V lost 6 bases to trimming and J lost 0 bases, with 6 bases between them. CDR3 length: 12 residues. CDR3 nucleotides: TGTGCCAGCAACCCCGCTAACTATGGCTACACCTTC. Encoded protein: CASNPANYGYTF.

The rearrangement links TRBV6-1 to TRBJ2-7, with D tentatively TRBD1 (5 bases). Germline V gene lookup returns CDR1 MNHNS and CDR2 SASEGT. Between the trimmed V and J ends, which lost 9 bases and 1 base, there was a span of 13 bases. This CDR3 is built from 13 residues. The CDR3 sequence: CASTRTCSYEQYF. CDR3 in DNA: TGTGCCAGTACCCGGACATGTTCCTACGAGCAGTACTTC.

Only a few counts were recorded for this clonotype. The junction differs from germline at one of its ends, possibly a read error. This sequence joins TRBV29-1 and TRBJ1-1; D call uncertain. This CDR3 has 12 residues. In germline, CDR1 is SQVTM, CDR2 ANQGSEA. The chain's CDR3 is CSVESGDTEAFF. CDR3 coding DNA: TGTAGCGTTGAATCCGGGGACACTGAAGCTTTCTTT.

As for this clonotype: No DNA is shown, since the ends of the CDR3 on it are uncertain; the CDR3 is the one TCRdb lists. The chain couples TRBV6-6 to TRBJ2-2; TRBD1, as called in the table, went unchecked against the DNA. Germline V gives CDR1 MNHNY, CDR2 SVGAGI (reference sequence). The CDR3 region is 14 residues in length, termini included. The chain's CDR3 is CAISVARGTGEPLF.

Concerning this clonotype: A junction end diverges from the germline sequence, so it may reflect a read error. The CDR3 DNA follows: TGTGCCAGCACTGTTCAAGCGGGGGACCAAGAGACCCACTACTTC. This gives the protein CASTVQAGDQETHYF. This chain links TRBV6-1 with TRBJ2-5, with 8 bases lining up with TRBD2. The CDR3 has 15 residues. The V gene's germline CDR1 is MNHNS and CDR2 SASEGT.

As for this clonotype: One end of the junction fails to match germline, which may point to a read error. J is TRBJ1-5 and V is TRBV12-3 or TRBV12-4, with D perhaps matching TRBD1 (6 bases). This CDR3 region has 16 residues. The CDR3 DNA sequence: TGTGACAGCAGTCGAAGCCGGGACACTCATCATCAGCCCCAGCATTTC. Protein product: CDSSRSRDTHHQPQHF.

With regard to this clonotype: An end of the junction differs from the germline gene, which may be a read error. This chain links TRBV11-2 with TRBJ2-5; D might be TRBD2 (7 bases). This CDR3 comprises 16 residues. Germline CDR1 is SGHAT and CDR2 is FQNNGV. CDR3 DNA: TGTGCCAGCAGTTTAGGACTAGGGGGAAACCAAGACACCCAGTACTTC. The encoded protein is CASSLGLGGNQDTQYF.